This T cell receptor beta chain emerged from a study of blood T cell repertoires in COVID-19. Germline V CDR1 and CDR2: SGDLS, YYNGEE. Germline trimming cut 3 bases from V and 0 bases from J; bases unmatched to any gene: 10. The CDR3 is 17 amino acids. Clones were read by immunoSEQ multiplex PCR, and TCRdb kept only the in-frame ones, dropping some. The table has around 150,000 clones, about 87% seen once. J is TRBJ2-7 and V is TRBV9; 9 nucleotides match TRBD2. The source of this sequence is a human donor with COVID-19, enrolled during active disease. The donor label of this sample is uncertain. Sequenced input: peripheral blood. The CDR3, as DNA: TGTGCCAGCAGCGCTCCTACGGGGCGGGAGGGCTCCTACGAGCAGTACTTC. Translation gives CASSAPTGREGSYEQYF.